The T cell receptor (beta chain) described here comes from a study of T cell responses to AZD1222 COVID-19 vaccine. General study findings and limits: Spike-wide vaccine-associated CD4 TCRs dominated at 160-218 and 743-854. White British people made up most donors, females outnumbered males, and clonal diversity was possibly underestimated. Repertoire sampling was restricted to post-peak T cell response timepoints. Spike-specific TCR depth and breadth grew after two AZD1222 doses.

The germline CDR1 and CDR2 sequences are MNHEY and SVGAGI. This CDR3 spans 15 amino acids. Trimming cost V 0 bases and J 5 bases, with 11 bases left between them. The protocol was immunoSEQ multiplex PCR, while the TCRdb copy is restricted to in-frame clones and leaves out a portion. The sample consists of 250,000 to 300,000 clones, almost 95% of them appearing once. Comment on this clone: Its specificity is not known.

The V call is TRBV6-5, the J call TRBJ1-5, with TRBD1 as a possible D gene (6 bases). The sequence derives from an adult who received the AZD1222 COVID-19 vaccine. Here the sequenced sample was peripheral blood, taken 28 days after the second AZD1222 dose. CDR3 sequence (DNA): TGTGCCAGCAGTTACTCGTCGAAGGGGGATCAGCCCCAGCATTTT. Translated, it gives CASSYSSKGDQPQHF.